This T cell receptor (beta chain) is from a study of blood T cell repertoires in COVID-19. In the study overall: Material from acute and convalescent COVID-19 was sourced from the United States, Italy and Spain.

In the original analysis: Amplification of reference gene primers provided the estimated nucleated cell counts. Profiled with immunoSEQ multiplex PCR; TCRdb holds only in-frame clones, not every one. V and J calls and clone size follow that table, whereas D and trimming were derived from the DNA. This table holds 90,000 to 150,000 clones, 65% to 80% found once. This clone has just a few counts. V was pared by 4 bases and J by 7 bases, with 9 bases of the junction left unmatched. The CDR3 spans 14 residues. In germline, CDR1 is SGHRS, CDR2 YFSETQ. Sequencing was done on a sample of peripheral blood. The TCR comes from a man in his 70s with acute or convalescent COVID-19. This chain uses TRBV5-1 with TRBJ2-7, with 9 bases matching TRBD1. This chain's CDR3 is CASSPGTGSEEQYF. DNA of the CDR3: TGCGCCAGCAGCCCGGGGACAGGGAGTGAGGAGCAGTACTTC.